Following are 26 T cell receptor beta chains from one sample sequenced in a study of identifying expanded T cells in peripheral blood. Assay: immunoSEQ multiplex PCR; the TCRdb copy retains only in-frame clones and omits some. This sample has tens of thousands of clones, with 88% found just once. The sample was blood. These receptors originate from a person between 18 and 75 years old in good health.

This chain links TRBV7-8 with TRBJ2-1; 8 bases fit TRBD2. The CDR3 consists of 18 residues. The junction had 11 bases not matched to a gene; V was cut back by 1 base and J by 3 bases. Germline CDR1 and CDR2: SGHVS and FQNEAQ. The CDR3 spells CASSLVPLSGGSYNEQFF. The CDR3 bases are TGTGCCAGCAGCTTAGTACCGCTGAGCGGGGGAAGCTACAATGAGCAGTTCTTC.

The genes are TRBV7-9 and TRBJ2-6, with D maybe TRBD2 (6 bases). Germline loops: CDR1 SEHNR, CDR2 FQNEAQ (reference sequence). This CDR3 contains 15 residues. The germline V and J ends were trimmed by 4 bases and 2 bases, with 9 bases remaining between them. Here the CDR3 reads CASSYAGTGANVLTF. The CDR3 DNA follows: TGTGCCAGCAGCTATGCGGGGACTGGGGCCAACGTCCTGACTTTC.

The chain combines TRBV7-9 with TRBJ1-1; weak D call: TRBD1 (5 bases). Germline V lookup: CDR1 SEHNR, CDR2 FQNEAQ (reference sequence). V gave up 5 bases and J gave up 4 bases, with 17 bases separating them. The CDR3 runs 15 residues. CDR3 sequence: CASSPSGGRITEAFF. The CDR3 DNA reads as TGTGCCAGCAGCCCCTCGGGGGGGAGGATCACTGAAGCTTTCTTT.

The chain recombines TRBV7-8 with TRBJ1-5; D unresolved. The ends were cut back, 0 bases at V and 0 bases at J, with 12 bases in the middle. This CDR3 has 17 residues. Per germline, CDR1 SGHVS and CDR2 FQNEAQ. Here the CDR3 reads CASSLALPGYSNQPQHF. The CDR3 DNA is TGTGCCAGCAGCTTAGCGCTACCGGGGTATAGCAATCAGCCCCAGCATTTT.

This sequence joins TRBV30 and TRBJ1-1; D is unresolved. The CDR3 is 15 amino acids. Between the trimmed V and J ends, which lost 2 bases and 1 base, there was a span of 14 bases. Germline values: CDR1 GTSNPN, CDR2 SVGIG (reference sequence). CDR3 sequence (DNA): TGTGCCTGGAGTCGGGCGGGAGAGGGGAACACTGAAGCTTTCTTT. Translation: CAWSRAGEGNTEAFF.

V is TRBV7-3 and J is TRBJ2-5, with 8 bases aligning to TRBD2. This CDR3 is built from 16 residues. With V trimmed by 1 base and J by 3 bases, 7 bases remained unmatched. CDR1 and CDR2 from the germline V gene are SGHTA and FQGTGA. CDR3 in DNA: TGTGCCAGCAGCTTAAGGGCGGGGGGCCCTAAAGAGACCCAGTACTTC. This codes for CASSLRAGGPKETQYF.

This chain connects TRBV6-6 to TRBJ2-1; 7 bases match TRBD2. CDR3 length equals 12 residues. Germline loops: CDR1 MNHNY, CDR2 SVGAGI (reference sequence). The V and J ends lost 7 bases and 9 bases, in that order; junction bases with no gene match: 6. The CDR3 DNA sequence: TGTGCCAGCACCGAGGGGAGGGCTGAGCAGTTCTTC. Translation: CASTEGRAEQFF.

This chain uses TRBV4-1 with TRBJ2-7; D perhaps matches TRBD2 (5 bases). Germline V gives CDR1 MGHRA, CDR2 YSYEKL. The CDR3 is 13 amino acids. The V end lost 0 bases, the J end lost 3 bases, and 6 bases lay between the germline ends. The CDR3: CASSQERGYEQYF. The CDR3, as DNA: TGCGCCAGCAGCCAAGAACGGGGCTACGAGCAGTACTTC.

The rearrangement uses TRBV25-1 and TRBJ2-5; D remains ambiguous. CDR3 length: 12 residues. Trimming cost V 8 bases and J 3 bases, with 10 bases left between them. Germline CDR1 and CDR2: MGHDK and SYGVNS. The CDR3 DNA reads as TGTGCCAGCCAGACCGAAGAAGAGACCCAGTACTTC. It is translated as CASQTEEETQYF.

The sample holds a few counts of this clone. The V call is TRBV13, the J call TRBJ2-7; D may correspond to TRBD1 or TRBD2 (5 bases each). This CDR3 has 15 residues. V lost 5 bases to trimming and J lost 10 bases, with 24 bases between them. The germline V gene encodes CDR1 PRHDT and CDR2 FYEKMQ (reference sequence). CDR3 sequence: CASSPRSGGMGLQYF. The CDR3 DNA reads TGTGCCAGCAGCCCCCGTTCAGGAGGTATGGGGCTCCAGTACTTC.

The chain uses TRBV15 and TRBJ1-2; 8 positions match TRBD1. J was trimmed by 5 bases and V by 3 bases; bases with no gene match: 14. The germline V gene has CDR1 LNHNV and CDR2 YYDKDF (reference sequence). This CDR3 is built from 17 residues. CDR3 sequence reads: CATSSGRGAGGYYGYTF. CDR3 coding DNA: TGTGCCACCAGCAGCGGTAGGGGAGCAGGGGGCTATTATGGCTACACCTTC.

The rearrangement joins TRBV19 to TRBJ1-3, with D tentatively TRBD1 (6 bases). Deletions cut 9 bases from V and 4 bases from J, with 16 bases between. The CDR3 contains 14 residues. In germline, CDR1 is LNHDA, CDR2 SQIVND (reference sequence). DNA of the CDR3: TGTGCCAGCCGACAGGCCCGCGGAGGAAACACCATATATTTT. It encodes CASRQARGGNTIYF.

The rearrangement joins TRBV7-9 to TRBJ2-1, with a weak D call TRBD2 (7 bases). The V gene lost 2 bases and the J gene lost 7 bases, with 12 bases spanning the gap. This CDR3 is built from 14 residues. Germline CDR1 and CDR2: SEHNR and FQNEAQ (reference sequence). The chain's CDR3 is CASSLMAGANEQFF. CDR3 nucleotide sequence: TGTGCCAGCAGCTTAATGGCGGGGGCAAATGAGCAGTTCTTC.

This clone turned up a few times. The CDR3 here is CASSADRGEKLFF. Here the CDR3 DNA reads TGTGCCAGCAGCGCGGACAGAGGTGAAAAACTGTTTTTT. This sequence joins TRBV5-4 and TRBJ1-4, with D possibly TRBD1 on 6 matching bases. The CDR3 length is 13 residues. CDR1 and CDR2 from the germline V gene are SGHNT and YYREEE (reference sequence). The V end lost 4 bases, the J end lost 7 bases, and 11 bases lay between the germline ends.

The rearrangement joins TRBV5-6 to TRBJ2-1; 11 bases are shared with TRBD2. This CDR3 region has 16 residues. V lost 4 bases and J lost 6; bases outside the gene matches: 9. Germline values: CDR1 SGHDT, CDR2 YYEEEE. In DNA, the CDR3 is TGTGCCAGCAGCAAGATGACTAGCGGGGACCTCAATGAGCAGTTCTTC. It yields the protein CASSKMTSGDLNEQFF.

The gene calls are TRBV11-2 and TRBJ2-3, with D possibly being TRBD2 (7 bases). Trimming took 5 bases from V and 2 from J, leaving 17 bases between them. Germline CDR1 is SGHAT and CDR2 is FQNNGV. There are 16 residues in the CDR3. CDR3 coding DNA: TGTGCCAGCAGCCTGGGGTCCGGGGGGCCCACAGATACGCAGTATTTT. Protein sequence: CASSLGSGGPTDTQYF.

This chain links TRBV6-5 with TRBJ2-3, with a weak D call TRBD1 (6 bases). V lost 7 bases, J lost 2 bases, and 13 bases lay in between. CDR1 and CDR2 from the germline V gene are MNHEY and SVGAGI. The CDR3 has 14 amino acids. CDR3: CASKTGFFTDTQYF. CDR3 bases: TGTGCCAGCAAGACAGGTTTTTTCACAGATACGCAGTATTTT.

The rearrangement uses TRBV29-1 and TRBJ2-3; D ambiguous. V was cut by 4 bases and J by 0 bases, with 8 bases left in between. This CDR3 comprises 13 residues. Germline lookup yields CDR1 SQVTM and CDR2 ANQGSEA. CDR3 sequence (DNA): TGCAGCGTTGCCGAGACAAGCACAGATACGCAGTATTTT. It yields the protein CSVAETSTDTQYF.

The V and J genes are TRBV21-1 and TRBJ1-2; the table's D call, TRBD1, has no DNA check behind it. TRBV21-1 is an annotated pseudogene. This CDR3 region has 14 residues. CDR3 residues: CASSNKRGSYGYTF. The DNA of the CDR3 is TGTGCCAGCAGCAATAAAAGGGGGAGCTATGGCTACACCTTC.

This clone was seen a few times. CDR3 bases: TGTGCCAGCAGCACAGATAGCCTCCCGGCGTACGAGCAGTACTTC. This codes for CASSTDSLPAYEQYF. The V call is TRBV7-9, the J call TRBJ2-7; no reliable D call. Germline V lookup: CDR1 SEHNR, CDR2 FQNEAQ (reference sequence). Trimming left V 5 bases short and J 4 bases short, with 18 bases between. This CDR3 is built from 15 residues.

This CDR3 is CASSLATGSHYEQYF. CDR3 nucleotides: TGTGCCAGCAGCTTAGCCACAGGGTCCCACTACGAGCAGTACTTC. V usage is TRBV11-2 and J usage is TRBJ2-7; D perhaps matches TRBD1 (6 bases). V was shortened by 1 base and J by 3 bases, with 13 bases between the two germline ends. Germline CDR1 is SGHAT and CDR2 is FQNNGV. The CDR3 covers 15 residues.

The rearrangement links TRBV18 to TRBJ1-1, with no clear D. From germline, CDR1 is KGHSH and CDR2 LQKENI. There are 14 residues in the CDR3. The ends were cut back, 0 bases at V and 7 bases at J, with 12 bases in the middle. The CDR3 DNA reads TGTGCCAGCTCACCACCTTTGAGACGGAGTGAAGCTTTCTTT. The encoded protein is CASSPPLRRSEAFF. Supplemented by reference TRBV18 and TRBJ1-1, the full variable domain reads NAGVMQNPRHLVRRRGQEARLRCSPMKGHSHVYWYRQLPEEGLKFMVYLQKENIIDESGMPKERFSAEFPKEGPSILRIQQVVRGDSAAYFCASSPPLRRSEAFFGQGTRLTVV.

This chain links TRBV6-5 with TRBJ1-1, with D maybe TRBD1 (6 bases). Germline V lookup: CDR1 MNHEY, CDR2 SVGAGI. Trimming shortened V by 0 bases and J by 11 bases, and 16 bases separated the two germline ends. The CDR3 spans 14 residues. The CDR3 DNA is TGTGCCAGCAGTTACTCGTTCGGGGCAGGGGAGGCTTTCTTT. Amino acids: CASSYSFGAGEAFF.

This clone was observed a few times. The V gene is TRBV14, the J gene TRBJ1-1; D is undetermined. Trimming shortened V by 2 bases and J by 5 bases, and 9 bases separated the two germline ends. CDR1 and CDR2 (germline): SGHDN, FVKESK. The CDR3 spans 13 residues. CDR3: CASSQIEVTEAFF. CDR3 DNA: TGTGCCAGCAGCCAAATCGAGGTGACTGAAGCTTTCTTT.

This chain connects TRBV19 to TRBJ1-5; D might be TRBD1 (5 bases). This CDR3 comprises 17 residues. The germline V gene has CDR1 LNHDA and CDR2 SQIVND (reference sequence). Trimming cost V 4 bases and J 2 bases, with 18 bases left between them. The CDR3, as DNA: TGTGCCAGTAGTAAGTGGGACCGAGGGATTGGCAATCAGCCCCAGCATTTT. Protein sequence: CASSKWDRGIGNQPQHF.

The chain links TRBV2 to TRBJ1-5, with no clear D. Germline V CDR1 and CDR2: SNHLY, FYNNEI. The V and J ends lost 7 bases and 7 bases respectively, with 14 bases between them. This CDR3 is built from 13 residues. CDR3 sequence (DNA): TGTGCCAGCACCGACGAGAGTAGCCAGCCCCAGCATTTT. This encodes CASTDESSQPQHF.